This T cell receptor (beta chain) was captured in a study of T cells in Graves' hyperthyroidism and ophthalmopathy. Findings of the study overall: Most thyroid-expanded clonotypes above 0.001 were also found in blood.

Points on this clonotype: Its antigen is not known.

Germline CDR1 SQVTM, CDR2 ANQGSEA. There are 11 residues in the CDR3. Across 18 months, stable Graves' hyperthyroidism was marked by no progression to ophthalmopathy. Researchers took RNA transcripts and amplified the TCR beta CDR3 regions from them. With the HTBI primer set, the TCR CDR3 went through a first round of RT-PCR. MiXCR was run by TCRdb on the multiplex PCR reads, yielding one entry per CDR3 protein. The repertoire includes approximately 560,000 distinct CDR3 sequences, 46% of them detected once, and about 7.8% sits in the top ten. The receptor was isolated from a woman in her late teens or twenties with Graves' hyperthyroidism. This rearrangement joins TRBV29-1 to TRBJ2-7; D might be TRBD2 (5 bases). The tail of the sequence fits TRBJ2-1 better, so the J call may be wrong. The sequencing input was peripheral blood or thyroid tissue (not recorded which). CDR3 protein: CSAKRGNEQFF. The CDR3 coding sequence is TGCAGCGCCAAACGGGGCAATGAGCAGTTCTTC.